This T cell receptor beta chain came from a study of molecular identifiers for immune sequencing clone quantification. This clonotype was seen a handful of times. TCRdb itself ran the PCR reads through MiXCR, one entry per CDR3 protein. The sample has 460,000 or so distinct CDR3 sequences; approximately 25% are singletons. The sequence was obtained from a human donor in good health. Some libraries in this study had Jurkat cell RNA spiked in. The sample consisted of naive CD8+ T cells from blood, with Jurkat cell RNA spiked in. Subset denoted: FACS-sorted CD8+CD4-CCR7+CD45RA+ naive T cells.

The DNA for the CDR3 is TGCAGCGTTGATGGGGGCGAAGTGGGCTTGGGGGGCTACACCTTC. Protein: CSVDGGEVGLGGYTF. The chain is built from TRBV29-1 and TRBJ1-2; D possibly corresponds to TRBD1 (6 bases). Trimming shortened V by 3 bases and J by 8 bases, and 22 bases separated the two germline ends. Germline CDR1 and CDR2: SQVTM and ANQGSEA. The CDR3 has 15 amino acids.